Included here is one T cell receptor (beta chain) sequence, with context. Germline V lookup: CDR1 DFQATT, CDR2 SNEGSKA (reference sequence). This CDR3 region has 17 residues. Trimming removed 3 bases from V and 0 bases from J; junction bases left unmatched: 10. The source of the sample is a study of blood T cell repertoires in COVID-19. Study summary: Researchers got acute and convalescent COVID-19 samples from the United States, Italy and Spain. From T cells, B-cell-depleted T cells, or PBMCs came the material, which was cDNA or gDNA.

Original data processing: Using reference gene primer amplification, nucleated cell counts were estimated. This table comes from immunoSEQ multiplex PCR, and its TCRdb copy is limited to in-frame clones, with some not included. Clonal size and the V and J genes are those of that table, whereas D and trimming came from the DNA. The sample carries approximately 150,000 clones, around 91% recorded once. Seattle-derived patients entered the study during active infection and were followed longitudinally. The sequenced sample was peripheral blood. This rearrangement joins TRBV20-1 to TRBJ2-3; 9 bases match TRBD1. The TCR originated in a man aged 18 to 29 with COVID-19, enrolled during active disease. CDR3: CSASKDRGFSSTDTQYF. In DNA form, the CDR3 reads TGCAGTGCTAGTAAGGACAGGGGATTCTCTAGCACAGATACGCAGTATTTT.